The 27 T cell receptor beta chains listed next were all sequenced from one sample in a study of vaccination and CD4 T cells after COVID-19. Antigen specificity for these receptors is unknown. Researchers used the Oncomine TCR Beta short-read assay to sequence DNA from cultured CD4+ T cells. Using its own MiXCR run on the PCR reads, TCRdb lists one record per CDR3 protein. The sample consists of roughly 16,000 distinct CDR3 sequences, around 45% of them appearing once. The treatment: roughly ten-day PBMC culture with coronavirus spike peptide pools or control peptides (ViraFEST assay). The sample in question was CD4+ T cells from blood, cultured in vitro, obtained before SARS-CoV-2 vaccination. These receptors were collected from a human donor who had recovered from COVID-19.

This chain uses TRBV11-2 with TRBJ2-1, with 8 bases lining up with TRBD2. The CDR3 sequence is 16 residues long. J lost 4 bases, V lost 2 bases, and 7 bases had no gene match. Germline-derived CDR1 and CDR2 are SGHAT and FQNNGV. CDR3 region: CASSLSGGLIYNEQFF. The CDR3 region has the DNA TGTGCCAGCAGCTTATCGGGGGGGTTGATATACAATGAGCAGTTCTTC. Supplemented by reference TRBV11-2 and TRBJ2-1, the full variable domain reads EAGVAQSPRYKIIEKRQSVAFWCNPISGHATLYWYQQILGQGPKLLIQFQNNGVVDDSQLPKDRFSAERLKGVDSTLKIQPAKLEDSAVYLCASSLSGGLIYNEQFFGPGTRLTVL.

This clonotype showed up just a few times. The CDR3 DNA reads as TGTGCCAGCAGTGAGACAGGGGTCTATAATTCACCCCTCCACTTT. Its translation is CASSETGVYNSPLHF. V is TRBV12-3 or TRBV12-4 and J is TRBJ1-6; the match to TRBD1 covers 8 bases. The CDR3 totals 15 residues. V was pared by 5 bases and J by 3 bases, with 3 bases of the junction left unmatched.

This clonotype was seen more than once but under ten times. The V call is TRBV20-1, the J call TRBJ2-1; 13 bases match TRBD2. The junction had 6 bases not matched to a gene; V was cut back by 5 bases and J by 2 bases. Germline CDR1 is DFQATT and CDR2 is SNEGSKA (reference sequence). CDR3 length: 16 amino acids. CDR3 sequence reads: CSADKGLAGPYNEQFF. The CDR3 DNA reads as TGCAGTGCTGATAAGGGACTAGCGGGACCCTACAATGAGCAGTTCTTC.

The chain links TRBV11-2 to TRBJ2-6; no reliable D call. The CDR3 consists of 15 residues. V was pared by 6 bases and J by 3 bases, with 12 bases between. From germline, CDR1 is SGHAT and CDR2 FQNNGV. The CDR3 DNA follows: TGTGCCAGCAGGAAAGGGTGGCGTGGGGCCAACGTCCTGACTTTC. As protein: CASRKGWRGANVLTF.

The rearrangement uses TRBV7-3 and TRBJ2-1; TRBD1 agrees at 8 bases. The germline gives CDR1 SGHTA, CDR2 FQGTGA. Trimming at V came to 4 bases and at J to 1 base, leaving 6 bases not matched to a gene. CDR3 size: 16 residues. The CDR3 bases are TGTGCCAGCAGCTGGACAGGGCGGGCTTCCTACAATGAGCAGTTCTTC. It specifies CASSWTGRASYNEQFF. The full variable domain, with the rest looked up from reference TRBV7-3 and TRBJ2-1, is GAGVSQTPSNKVTEKGKYVELRCDPISGHTALYWYRQSLGQGPEFLIYFQGTGAADDSGLPNDRFFAVRPEGSVSTLKIQRTERGDSAVYLCASSWTGRASYNEQFFGPGTRLTVL.

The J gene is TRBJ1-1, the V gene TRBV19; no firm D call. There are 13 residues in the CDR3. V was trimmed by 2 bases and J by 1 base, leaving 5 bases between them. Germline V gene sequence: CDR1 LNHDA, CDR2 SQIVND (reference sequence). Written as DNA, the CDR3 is TGTGCCAGTAGTATAACACAGAACACTGAAGCTTTCTTT. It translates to CASSITQNTEAFF.

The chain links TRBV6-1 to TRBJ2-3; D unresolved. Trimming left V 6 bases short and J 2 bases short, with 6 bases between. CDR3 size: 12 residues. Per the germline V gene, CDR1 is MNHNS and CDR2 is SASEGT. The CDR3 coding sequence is TGTGCCAGCAGGAAATCCACAGATACGCAGTATTTT. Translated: CASRKSTDTQYF.

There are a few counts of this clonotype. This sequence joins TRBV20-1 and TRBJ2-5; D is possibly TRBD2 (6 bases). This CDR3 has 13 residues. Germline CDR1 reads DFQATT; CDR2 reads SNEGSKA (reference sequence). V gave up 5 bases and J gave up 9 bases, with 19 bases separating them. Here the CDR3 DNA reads TGCAGTGCTCCCTTAGCGGAGGAGGCGGCCCAGTACTTC. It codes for CSAPLAEEAAQYF.

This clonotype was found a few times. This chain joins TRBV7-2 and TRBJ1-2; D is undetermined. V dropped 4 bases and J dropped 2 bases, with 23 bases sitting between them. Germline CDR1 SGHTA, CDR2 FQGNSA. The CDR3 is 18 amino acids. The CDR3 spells CASSSHSGPPLTNYGYTF. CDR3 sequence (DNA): TGTGCCAGCAGCTCTCATTCCGGGCCCCCGCTAACCAACTATGGCTACACCTTC.

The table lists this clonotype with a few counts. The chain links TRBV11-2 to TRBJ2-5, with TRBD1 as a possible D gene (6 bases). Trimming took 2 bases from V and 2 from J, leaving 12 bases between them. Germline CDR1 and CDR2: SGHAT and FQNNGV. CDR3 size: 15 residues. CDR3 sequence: CASSLSPGEQETQYF. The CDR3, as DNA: TGTGCCAGCAGCTTATCGCCAGGGGAGCAAGAGACCCAGTACTTC. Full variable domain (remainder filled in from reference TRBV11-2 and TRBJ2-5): EAGVAQSPRYKIIEKRQSVAFWCNPISGHATLYWYQQILGQGPKLLIQFQNNGVVDDSQLPKDRFSAERLKGVDSTLKIQPAKLEDSAVYLCASSLSPGEQETQYFGPGTRLLVL.

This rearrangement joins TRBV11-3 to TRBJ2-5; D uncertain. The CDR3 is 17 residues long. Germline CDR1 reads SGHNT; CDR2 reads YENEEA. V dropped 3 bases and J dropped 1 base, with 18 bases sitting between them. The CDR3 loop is CASSFAFFGRFQETQYF. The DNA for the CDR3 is TGTGCCAGCAGCTTCGCTTTTTTCGGTCGGTTCCAAGAGACCCAGTACTTC.

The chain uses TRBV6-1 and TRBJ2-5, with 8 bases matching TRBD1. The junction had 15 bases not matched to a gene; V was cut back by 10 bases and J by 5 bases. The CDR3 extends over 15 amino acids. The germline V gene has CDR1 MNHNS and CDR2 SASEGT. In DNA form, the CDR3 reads TGTGCCACCCAACTGACAGGGGTAGTTGGGGAGACCCAGTACTTC. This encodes CATQLTGVVGETQYF.

The CDR3 loop is CASSERDGGEAFF. The DNA for the CDR3 is TGTGCCAGCAGTGAAAGAGACGGAGGTGAAGCTTTCTTT. The V and J genes are TRBV6-4 and TRBJ1-1; D call uncertain. This CDR3 has 13 residues. Germline V gene lookup returns CDR1 MRHNA and CDR2 SNTAGT. Trimming pared 3 bases from V and 7 bases from J, leaving 12 bases between.

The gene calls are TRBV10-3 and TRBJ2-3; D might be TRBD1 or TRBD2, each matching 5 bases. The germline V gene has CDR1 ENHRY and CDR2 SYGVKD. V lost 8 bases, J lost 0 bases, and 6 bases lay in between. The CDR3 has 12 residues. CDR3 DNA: TGTGCCATCGGGACCAGCACAGATACGCAGTATTTT. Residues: CAIGTSTDTQYF.

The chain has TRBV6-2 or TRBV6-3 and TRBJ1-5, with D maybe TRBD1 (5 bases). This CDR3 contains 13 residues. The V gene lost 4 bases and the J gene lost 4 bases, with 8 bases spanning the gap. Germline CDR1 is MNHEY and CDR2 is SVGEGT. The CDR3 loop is CASSSGLNQPQHF. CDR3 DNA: TGTGCCAGCAGTTCAGGGTTAAATCAGCCCCAGCATTTT.

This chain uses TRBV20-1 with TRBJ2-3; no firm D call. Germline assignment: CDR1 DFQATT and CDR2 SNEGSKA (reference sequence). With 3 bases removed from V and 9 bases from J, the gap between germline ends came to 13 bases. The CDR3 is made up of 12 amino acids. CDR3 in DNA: TGCAGTGCTAGGTCATATTCGTTAACGCAGTATTTT. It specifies CSARSYSLTQYF.

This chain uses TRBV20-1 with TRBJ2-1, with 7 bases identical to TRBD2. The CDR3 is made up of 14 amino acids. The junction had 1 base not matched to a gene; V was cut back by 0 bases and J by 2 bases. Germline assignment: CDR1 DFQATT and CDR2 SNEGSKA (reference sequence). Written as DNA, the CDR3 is TGCAGTGCTAGAGACGGGACTACCTACAATGAGCAGTTCTTC. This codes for CSARDGTTYNEQFF.

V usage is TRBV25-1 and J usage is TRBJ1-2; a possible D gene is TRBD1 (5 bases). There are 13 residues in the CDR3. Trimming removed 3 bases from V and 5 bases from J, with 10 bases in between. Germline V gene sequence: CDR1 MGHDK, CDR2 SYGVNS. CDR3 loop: CASSDGTPYGYTF. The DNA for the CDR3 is TGTGCCAGCAGTGACGGGACGCCTTATGGCTACACCTTC.

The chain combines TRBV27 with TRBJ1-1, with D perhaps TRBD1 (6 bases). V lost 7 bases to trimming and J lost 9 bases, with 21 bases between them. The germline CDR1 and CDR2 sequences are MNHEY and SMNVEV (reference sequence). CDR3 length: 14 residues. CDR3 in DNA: TGTGCCAGCACTCCTGACAGGTTCAGGAGTCAAGCTTTCTTT. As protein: CASTPDRFRSQAFF.

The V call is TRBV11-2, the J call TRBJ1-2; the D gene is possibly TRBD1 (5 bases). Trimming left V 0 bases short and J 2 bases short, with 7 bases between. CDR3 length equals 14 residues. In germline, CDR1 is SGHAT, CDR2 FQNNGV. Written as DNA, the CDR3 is TGTGCCAGCAGCTTAGAACGGGGGAACTATGGCTACACCTTC. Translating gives CASSLERGNYGYTF.

CDR3 sequence (DNA): TGTGCCAGCAGCAGATCCGGGACAGAAAATGAGCAGTTCTTC. Its translation is CASSRSGTENEQFF. J is TRBJ2-1 and V is TRBV7-9; 7 nucleotides align to TRBD1. J was trimmed by 7 bases and V by 5 bases; bases with no gene match: 8. The length of the CDR3 is 14 residues. Germline V gene sequence: CDR1 SEHNR, CDR2 FQNEAQ (reference sequence).

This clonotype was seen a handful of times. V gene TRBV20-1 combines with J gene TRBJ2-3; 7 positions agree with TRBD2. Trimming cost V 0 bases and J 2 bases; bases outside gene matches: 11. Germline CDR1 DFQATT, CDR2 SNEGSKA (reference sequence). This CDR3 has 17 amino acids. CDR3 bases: TGCAGTGCTAGAGACTCTAGCGGCCGAAGTCACACAGATACGCAGTATTTT. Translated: CSARDSSGRSHTDTQYF.

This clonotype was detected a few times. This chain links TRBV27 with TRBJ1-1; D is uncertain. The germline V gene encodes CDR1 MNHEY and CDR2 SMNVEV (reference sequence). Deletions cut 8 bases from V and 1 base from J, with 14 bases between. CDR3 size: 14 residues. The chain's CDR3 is CASFGRRRNTEAFF. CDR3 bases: TGTGCCAGCTTCGGACGGAGGCGGAACACTGAAGCTTTCTTT.

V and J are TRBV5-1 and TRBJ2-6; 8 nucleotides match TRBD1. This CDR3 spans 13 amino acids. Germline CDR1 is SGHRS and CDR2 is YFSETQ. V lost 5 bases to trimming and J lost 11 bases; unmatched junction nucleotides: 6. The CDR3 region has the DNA TGCGCCAGCAGTACACAGGGGGACCACGTCCTGACTTTC. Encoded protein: CASSTQGDHVLTF.

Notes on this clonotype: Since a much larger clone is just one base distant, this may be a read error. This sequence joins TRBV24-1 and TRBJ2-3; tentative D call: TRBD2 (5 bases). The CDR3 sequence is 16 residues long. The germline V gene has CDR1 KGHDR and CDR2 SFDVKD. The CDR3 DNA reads TGTGCCGCCAGTGATTCCCTCGGGCTAGCTACAGATACGCAGTATTTT. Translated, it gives CAASDSLGLATDTQYF.

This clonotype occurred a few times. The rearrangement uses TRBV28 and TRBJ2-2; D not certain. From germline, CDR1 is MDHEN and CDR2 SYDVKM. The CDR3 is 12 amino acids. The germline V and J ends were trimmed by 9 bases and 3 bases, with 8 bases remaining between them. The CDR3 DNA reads TGTGCCAGTTTCACGCACACCGGGGAGCTGTTTTTT. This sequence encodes CASFTHTGELFF.

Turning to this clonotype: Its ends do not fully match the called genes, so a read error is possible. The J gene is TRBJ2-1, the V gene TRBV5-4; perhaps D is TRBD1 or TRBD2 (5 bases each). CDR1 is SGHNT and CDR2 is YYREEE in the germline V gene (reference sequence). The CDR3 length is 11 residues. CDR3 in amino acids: CASSQEGEQFF. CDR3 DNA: TGCGCCAGCAGCCAAGAGGGGGAGCAGTTCTTC.